This T cell receptor beta chain was obtained from a study of cytomegalovirus exposure and HLA in healthy donors. PCR was performed using 60 Vbeta and 13 Jbeta primers. Only in-frame clones appear in the TCRdb table, and some are missing; sequencing was by immunoSEQ multiplex PCR. Of 200,000 to 250,000 clones detected, around 80% appear once; the ten largest clones hold approximately 0.47%. V lost 6 bases, J lost 5 bases, and 18 bases lay in between. The CDR3 contains 14 residues. Germline values: CDR1 SGHRS, CDR2 YFSETQ. Regarding donors, all were healthy bone marrow donors. The rearrangement links TRBV5-1 to TRBJ2-7, with D tentatively TRBD2 (6 bases). Material for sequencing was PBMCs. The receptor comes from a boy aged 5 to 17 in good health and CMV-seronegative. This chain's CDR3 is CASNQPGRSNEQYF. In DNA form, the CDR3 reads TGCGCCAGCAACCAACCGGGGAGGAGCAACGAGCAGTACTTC.